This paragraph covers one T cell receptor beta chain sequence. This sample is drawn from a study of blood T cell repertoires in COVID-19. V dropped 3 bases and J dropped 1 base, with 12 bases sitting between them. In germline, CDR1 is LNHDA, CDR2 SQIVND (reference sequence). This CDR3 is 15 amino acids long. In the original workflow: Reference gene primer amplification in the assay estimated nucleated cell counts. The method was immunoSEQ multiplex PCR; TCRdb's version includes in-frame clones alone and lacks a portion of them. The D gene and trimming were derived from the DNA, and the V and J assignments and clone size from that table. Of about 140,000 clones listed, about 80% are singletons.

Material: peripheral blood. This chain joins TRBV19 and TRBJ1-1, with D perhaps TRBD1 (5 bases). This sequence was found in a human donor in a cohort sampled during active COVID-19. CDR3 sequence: CASSIQGLGNTEAFF. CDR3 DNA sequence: TGTGCCAGTAGTATTCAGGGTCTGGGGAACACTGAAGCTTTCTTT.